This TCR beta chain was captured by sequencing in a study of T cell changes during pregnancy in multiple sclerosis. The protocol was immunoSEQ multiplex PCR, while the TCRdb copy is restricted to in-frame clones and leaves out a portion. The table shows 95,000 to 110,000 clones, with 85% to 95% occurring only once. In this sample, this clone turned up once. The sequence derives from a female donor in good health, enrolled as a control in a pregnancy study. Sequenced here: peripheral blood, sampled in the third trimester of pregnancy.

DNA for the CDR3: TGTGCCAGCTCACGAGGGACTAGCAATGAGCAGTTCTTC. Protein product: CASSRGTSNEQFF. The rearrangement links TRBV18 to TRBJ2-1; the match to TRBD2 covers 8 bases. Germline CDR1 KGHSH, CDR2 LQKENI. This CDR3 has 13 residues. After removal of 4 bases from V and 6 bases from J, the junction contained 2 bases not matched to a gene.